This T cell receptor beta chain stems from a study of shared clonotypes between healthy human individuals. Study-level points and caveats: Deeper or shallower sequencing was expected to change how clonotypes are shared among donors.

This clone was recorded a few times. The antigen remains undetermined. Per germline, CDR1 MNHEY and CDR2 SVGAGI. There are 13 residues in the CDR3. The V end was cut by 7 bases, the J end by 7 bases, with 17 bases between. Authors' data handling: Junction-only sequences without quality scores were provided by ImmunoSEQ, so filtering was different. Assay used: immunoSEQ multiplex PCR; TCRdb lists only in-frame clones, some missing. That table furnishes V, J and clone size, whereas the DNA furnished D and trimming. The data contain 150,000 to 200,000 clones, approximately 92% of them singletons. V is TRBV6-5 and J is TRBJ2-7; D is unresolved. The clonotype originates from a woman in her twenties or thirties in good health. What was sequenced was naive CD4+ T cells sorted from blood. Specified subset: CD45RA+ positively selected. CDR3 residues: CASTARSPWEQYF. In nucleotides, the CDR3 is TGTGCCAGCACGGCCAGAAGTCCGTGGGAGCAGTACTTC.